This is a list of T cell receptor beta chains from one sample in a study of blood T cells in healthy people across ages. One entry per CDR3 protein results from TCRdb running MiXCR on the 5' RACE reads. The table has about 720,000 distinct CDR3 sequences, 22% seen once. Sequencing was carried out using blood. These receptors all stem from a man between 65 and 85 years old in good health. The CDR3 runs from the conserved cysteine through the conserved F or W. A D gene is named only where the DNA matches it firmly. Only part of the rows carry a size: once, few, many, or a class if the clone is expanded.

d_gene,j_gene,v_gene,abundance,CDR3nt,CDR3aa
TRBD2,TRBJ2-1,TRBV20-1,few,TGCAGTGCTTCTCTCCCGGGGGGGCTCTCCTACAATGAGCAGTTCTTC,CSASLPGGLSYNEQFF
NA,TRBJ2-3,TRBV25-1,NA,TGTGCCAGCAGTGATGTCTTTAAGATCCAGAAGGATACGCAGTATTTT,CASSDVFKIQKDTQYF
NA,TRBJ2-4,TRBV24-1,NA,TGTGCCACTGCCCCAGGGGGGACTGCCAAAAACATTCAGTACTTC,CATAPGGTAKNIQYF
NA,TRBJ2-5,TRBV20-1,NA,TGCAGTGCCACTGGTGAGGGTTTCGCGGAGACCCAGTACTTC,CSATGEGFAETQYF
NA,TRBJ2-2,TRBV2,few,TGTGCCAGCAGACGGTCTCGCGCCGGGGAGCTGTTTTTT,CASRRSRAGELFF
NA,TRBJ1-1,TRBV20-1,NA,TGCAGTGCTAGAGGCACGAGGACAGTGAACACTGAAGCTTTCTTT,CSARGTRTVNTEAFF
TRBD1,TRBJ2-2,TRBV4-3,few,TGCGCCAGCAGCCAAGGGACAGGGTACACCGGGGAGCTGTTTTTT,CASSQGTGYTGELFF
TRBD1,TRBJ1-2,TRBV20-1,NA,TGCAGTGCTTGGAACCTCAGGGGGAATGGCTACACCTTC,CSAWNLRGNGYTF
NA,TRBJ2-1,TRBV12-3/TRBV12-4,NA,TGTGCCAGCAGCCGGGGTGGAAATGGGCAGTTCTTC,CASSRGGNGQFF
NA,TRBJ1-1,TRBV24-1,many,TGTGCCACCAGGCCGCCAACGAACACTGAAGCTTTCTTT,CATRPPTNTEAFF
NA,TRBJ2-1,TRBV18,NA,TGTGCCAGCTCACCAAACAAGGACAATGAGCAGTTCTTC,CASSPNKDNEQFF
TRBD2,TRBJ2-3,TRBV5-5,NA,TGTGCCAGCAGGATACTAGCGGGAGCCGGAGATACGCAGTATTTT,CASRILAGAGDTQYF
NA,TRBJ2-3,TRBV7-6,NA,TGTGCCAGCAGCCTTTTACAGGGAAGTAGCACAGATACGCAGTATTTT,CASSLLQGSSTDTQYF
NA,TRBJ1-4,TRBV19,many,TGTGCCAGTAGTTCCGGGGGTGAAAAACTGTTTTTT,CASSSGGEKLFF
TRBD2,TRBJ2-1,TRBV4-1,few,TGCGCCAGCAGCCAAGTAGAAACTAGCGGGGGGAATGAGCAGTTCTTC,CASSQVETSGGNEQFF
NA,TRBJ2-1,TRBV20-1,NA,TGCAGTGCTCCTCTTAGACGTTCCCTGAGGGAGCAGTTCTTC,CSAPLRRSLREQFF
NA,TRBJ1-1,TRBV29-1,NA,TGCAGCGTCCTGAAGGGACGGTCCACTGAAGCTTTCTTT,CSVLKGRSTEAFF
TRBD2,TRBJ2-1,TRBV5-1,NA,TGCGCCAGCAGCTCCGGACTAGTAGGTGAGCAGTTCTTC,CASSSGLVGEQFF
NA,TRBJ2-4,TRBV19,NA,TGTGCCAGTACGGCGAGGGGGTCCAAAAACATTCAGTACTTC,CASTARGSKNIQYF
NA,TRBJ2-3,TRBV12-3/TRBV12-4,NA,TGTGCCAGCAGTTTCGGGGCGAGCACAGATACGGAGTATTTT,CASSFGASTDTEYF
NA,TRBJ2-2,TRBV3-1,few,TGTGCCAGCACCTCAGGGATGAACACCGGGGAGCTGTTTTTT,CASTSGMNTGELFF
TRBD2,TRBJ2-2,TRBV10-3,NA,TGTGCCATCAGAGGTAGCGGGAGGGCCATAGACACCGGGGAGCTGTTTTTT,CAIRGSGRAIDTGELFF
TRBD2,TRBJ2-3,TRBV7-9,few,TGTGCCAGCAGCTTAGCCCTAGCGGACACCGATACGCAGTATTTT,CASSLALADTDTQYF
TRBD2,TRBJ2-5,TRBV7-2,NA,TGTGCCAGCAGCCTTTCGGGACTAGTTGGGGGCCAAGAGACCCAGTACTTC,CASSLSGLVGGQETQYF
TRBD2,TRBJ2-3,TRBV7-2,once,TGTGCCAGCAGCCCCGGGGGGGTCGCATACACAGATACGCAGTATTTT,CASSPGGVAYTDTQYF
NA,TRBJ1-4,TRBV18,NA,TGTGCCAGCTCACCCCTCCGGGCAACTAATGAAAAACTGTTTTTT,CASSPLRATNEKLFF
NA,TRBJ2-3,TRBV20-1,NA,TGCAGTGCTAGAGGTTTCGGCGTGAGCACAGATACGCAGTATTTT,CSARGFGVSTDTQYF
NA,TRBJ1-1,TRBV7-2,few,TGTGCCAGCAGCGGGTCCGGGGTCACTGAAGCTTTCTTT,CASSGSGVTEAFF
NA,TRBJ2-3,TRBV20-1,few,TGCAGTGCTAGAGATCCTCGGACGGGAAACACAGATACGCAGTATTTT,CSARDPRTGNTDTQYF
TRBD1,TRBJ1-1,TRBV7-6,few,TGTGCCAGCAGCCGACCTCAGGGGGCCCGGGGCACTGAAGCTTTCTTT,CASSRPQGARGTEAFF
NA,TRBJ1-2,TRBV6-2/TRBV6-3,many,TGTGCCAGCAGCCGCGACAGGTCCTATGGCTACACCTTC,CASSRDRSYGYTF
TRBD1,TRBJ2-3,TRBV4-2,few,TGTGCCAGCAGCCGAGGACAGGCAGATACGCAGTATTTT,CASSRGQADTQYF
NA,TRBJ2-3,TRBV5-1,NA,TGCGCCAGCAGCTTTACGGGGCTAGGGGATACGCAGTATTTT,CASSFTGLGDTQYF
NA,TRBJ2-4,TRBV20-1,few,TGCAGTGCTCAGGACGGGAAAAACATTCAGTACTTC,CSAQDGKNIQYF
NA,TRBJ2-1,TRBV20-1,NA,TGCAGTGCTAGACCTATTCGGGATGAGCAGTTCTTC,CSARPIRDEQFF
TRBD2,TRBJ2-2,TRBV29-1,few,TGCAGCGGCGGGACTAGCGGAGTTAACACCGGGGAGCTGTTTTTT,CSGGTSGVNTGELFF
NA,TRBJ2-2,TRBV7-9,few,TGTGCCAGCACCCACGGGCAGGGGAACACCGGGGAGCTGTTTTTT,CASTHGQGNTGELFF
NA,TRBJ2-7,TRBV28,few,TGTGCCAGTGGGAACCACGAGCAGTACTTC,CASGNHEQYF
NA,TRBJ1-6,TRBV5-1,NA,TGCGCCAGCAGCTTGGCTGGGGTAACAAGTTCACCCCTCCACTTT,CASSLAGVTSSPLHF
NA,TRBJ1-1,TRBV6-6,NA,TGTGCCAGCAGGAATGGGGGGATGAACACTGAAGCTTTCTTT,CASRNGGMNTEAFF
TRBD1,TRBJ2-3,TRBV6-5,once,TGTGCCAGCAGGGACGGACAGGTCAGCACAGATACGCAGTATTTT,CASRDGQVSTDTQYF
TRBD2,TRBJ2-2,TRBV6-1,few,TGTGCCGGTAGGACTAGCGGAAACACCGGGGAGCTGTTTTTT,CAGRTSGNTGELFF
TRBD2,TRBJ2-1,TRBV20-1,NA,TGCAGTGCTGCCGTCCTAGCGGGGATTTTTAATGAGCAGTTCTTC,CSAAVLAGIFNEQFF
NA,TRBJ2-1,TRBV12-3/TRBV12-4,few,TGTGCCAGCACAGCCACAAGAAGCGGCCACGCGTTCTTC,CASTATRSGHAFF
NA,TRBJ2-7,TRBV6-5,NA,TGTGCCAGCAGTTACTCGACGGCGGGGGCCCACGAGCAGTACTTC,CASSYSTAGAHEQYF
TRBD1,TRBJ2-3,TRBV5-1,NA,TGCGCCAGCAACCCGGACAGGACCACAGATACGCAGTATTTT,CASNPDRTTDTQYF
TRBD2,TRBJ2-1,TRBV20-1,NA,TGCAGTGCCCCTCTTAGGGCTAGCGGGATGGCTGAGCAGTTCTTC,CSAPLRASGMAEQFF
NA,TRBJ1-4,TRBV7-8,many,TGTGCCAGCAGCTTATTTAATGAAAAACTGTTTTTT,CASSLFNEKLFF
NA,TRBJ2-7,TRBV7-9,NA,TGTGCCAGCAGCTTAGGGCCCGGGAAAATCTACGAGCAGTACTTC,CASSLGPGKIYEQYF
NA,TRBJ1-6,TRBV7-9,many,TGTGCCAGCAGCTTAGGGGTGGCGAGCTCCTATAATTCACCCCTCCACTTT,CASSLGVASSYNSPLHF
NA,TRBJ1-2,TRBV3-1,few,TGTGCCAGCAGCCAAGATTACGCTCCTTTTGGCTACACCTTC,CASSQDYAPFGYTF
NA,TRBJ2-4,TRBV5-1,few,TGCGCCAGCAGCTTGGACGGTGGGAGAAACATTCAGTACTTC,CASSLDGGRNIQYF
NA,TRBJ2-1,TRBV19,once,TGTGCCAGTAGGGACACTACCTACAATGAGCAGTTCTTC,CASRDTTYNEQFF
NA,TRBJ2-5,TRBV20-1,few,TGCAGTGTCCTCTCGGGGGAGACGACCCAGTACTTC,CSVLSGETTQYF